A selection of T cell receptor beta chains follows, all from one sample in a study of circulating tumor DNA in untreated peripheral T-cell lymphoma. The table came from immunoSEQ multiplex PCR; TCRdb's copy has only in-frame clones and leaves some out. This table has around 290 clones, about 85% appearing once. Material for sequencing was tumor tissue. The receptors come from a human donor with peripheral T-cell lymphoma. Each CDR3 is given with its conserved first and last residue. The D gene is left open where the match is weak. Some rows have no size entry. The others give once, few or many, or a class for an expanded clone.

TRBJ2-5 | - | - | TRBV29-1 | CSVEGTGETQYF | TGCAGCGTTGAAGGGACCGGGGAGACCCAGTACTTC
TRBJ2-3 | few | TRBD1 | TRBV19 | CASKAGGRDTQYF | TGTGCCAGTAAGGCAGGGGGCCGAGATACGCAGTATTTT
TRBJ2-3 | - | - | TRBV19 | CASSIGGLDTQYF | TGTGCCAGTAGTATCGGGGGACTTGATACGCAGTATTTT
TRBJ1-4 | - | - | TRBV30 | CAWRGGEKLFF | TGTGCCTGGAGAGGCGGGGAAAAACTGTTTTTT
TRBJ1-1 | once | TRBD1 | TRBV6-8 | CASQGTGTEAFF | TGTGCCAGCCAAGGGACAGGGACTGAAGCTTTCTTT
TRBJ1-1 | - | - | TRBV12-5 | CASAQLMNIEAFF | TGTGCCAGCGCCCAGCTGATGAACATTGAAGCTTTCTTT
TRBJ1-5 | - | - | TRBV30 | CAWSVGTPSNQPQHF | TGTGCCTGGAGTGTTGGGACACCAAGCAATCAGCCCCAGCATTTT
TRBJ1-1 | - | - | TRBV7-6 | CASSLVEFDTEAFF | TGTGCCAGCAGCTTAGTGGAATTTGACACTGAAGCTTTCTTT
TRBJ1-1 | - | - | TRBV6-9 | CASTSGTEAFF | TGTGCCAGCACCTCGGGCACTGAAGCTTTCTTT
TRBJ1-1 | - | - | TRBV19 | CASSIPGPEAFF | TGTGCCAGTAGTATCCCCGGTCCTGAAGCTTTCTTT
TRBJ2-3 | - | TRBD2 | TRBV6-8 | CASSYSRLALSTDTQYF | TGTGCCAGCAGTTACTCCCGACTAGCCCTTAGCACAGATACGCAGTATTTT
TRBJ1-5 | - | - | TRBV6-8 | CASRAGAGDQPQHF | TGTGCCAGCAGGGCCGGGGCAGGGGATCAGCCCCAGCATTTT
TRBJ2-7 | - | - | TRBV14 | CASSQDITIYEQYF | TGTGCCAGCAGCCAAGATATAACAATATACGAGCAGTACTTC
TRBJ1-2 | - | TRBD1 | TRBV15 | CATSRGGTGEFYGYTF | TGTGCCACCAGCAGAGGGGGAACAGGGGAGTTCTATGGCTACACCTTC
TRBJ1-5 | - | - | TRBV30 | CAWSEVTQPQHF | TGTGCCTGGAGCGAGGTGACACAGCCCCAGCATTTT
TRBJ2-3 | - | TRBD1 | TRBV12-5 | CASGARTGPSF | TGTGCTAGTGGAGCCCGGACAGGCCCGTCTTTT
TRBJ2-2 | - | - | TRBV6-8 | CASQSRTAYTGELFF | TGTGCCAGCCAATCTCGGACAGCCTACACCGGGGAGCTGTTTTTT
TRBJ1-2 | once | - | TRBV19 | CASQTGFNYGYTF | TGTGCCAGCCAGACGGGTTTTAACTATGGCTACACCTTC
TRBJ2-1 | - | TRBD1 | TRBV6-8 | CASSYRTGPNEQFF | TGTGCCAGCAGTTACCGGACAGGGCCCAATGAGCAGTTCTTC
TRBJ2-2 | - | - | TRBV19 | CASTSGGQTLNTGELFF | TGTGCCAGTACCTCTGGTGGGCAGACTTTGAACACCGGGGAGCTGTTTTTT
TRBJ1-1 | - | TRBD1 | TRBV15 | CASSPDRGTDLRWTEAFF | TGTGCCAGCAGCCCTGACAGGGGGACCGACCTAAGGTGGACTGAAGCTTTCTTT
TRBJ1-1 | - | - | TRBV19 | CASSIDSSSGELNTEAFF | TGTGCCAGTAGTATAGATTCTTCCTCGGGGGAGCTGAACACTGAAGCTTTCTTT
TRBJ1-6 | - | - | TRBV11-3 | CASSWRGERNSPLHF | TGTGCCAGCAGCTGGAGGGGGGAACGAAATTCACCCCTCCACTTT
TRBJ2-2 | - | - | TRBV7-1 | CASSLRDTGELFF | TGTGCCAGCAGCTTAAGAGACACCGGGGAGCTGTTTTTT